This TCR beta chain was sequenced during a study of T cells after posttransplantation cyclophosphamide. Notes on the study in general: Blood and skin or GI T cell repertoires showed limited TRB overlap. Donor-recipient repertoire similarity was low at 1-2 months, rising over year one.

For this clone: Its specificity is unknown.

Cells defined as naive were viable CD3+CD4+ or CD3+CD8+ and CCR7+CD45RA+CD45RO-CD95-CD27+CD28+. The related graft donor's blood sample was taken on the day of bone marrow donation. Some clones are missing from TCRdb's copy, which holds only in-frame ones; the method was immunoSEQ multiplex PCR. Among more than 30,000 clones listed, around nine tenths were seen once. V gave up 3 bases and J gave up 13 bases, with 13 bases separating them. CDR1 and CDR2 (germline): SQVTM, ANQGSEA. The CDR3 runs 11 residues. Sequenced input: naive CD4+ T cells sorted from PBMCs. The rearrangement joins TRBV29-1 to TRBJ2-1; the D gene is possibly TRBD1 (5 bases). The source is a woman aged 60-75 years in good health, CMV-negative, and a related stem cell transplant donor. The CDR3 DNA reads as TGCAGCGTTGATCTCAGGGCACCTCAGTTCTTC. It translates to CSVDLRAPQFF.